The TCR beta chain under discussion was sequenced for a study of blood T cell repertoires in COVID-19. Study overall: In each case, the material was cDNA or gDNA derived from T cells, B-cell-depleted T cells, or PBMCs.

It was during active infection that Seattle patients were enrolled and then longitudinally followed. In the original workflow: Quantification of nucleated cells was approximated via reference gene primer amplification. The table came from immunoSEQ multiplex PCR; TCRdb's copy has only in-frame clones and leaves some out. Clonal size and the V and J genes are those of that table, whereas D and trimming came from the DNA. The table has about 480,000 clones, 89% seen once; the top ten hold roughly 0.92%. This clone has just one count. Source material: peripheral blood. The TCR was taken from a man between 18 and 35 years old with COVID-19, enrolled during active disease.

This CDR3 reads CASSRRERGGANVLTF. CDR3 DNA: TGTGCCAGCAGCCGCAGGGAGCGGGGCGGGGCCAACGTCCTGACTTTC. The V and J genes are TRBV11-3 and TRBJ2-6; TRBD2 aligns across 7 bases. V shed 5 bases and J 4 bases; nucleotides not matched to a gene: 8. Germline lookup yields CDR1 SGHNT and CDR2 YENEEA. There are 16 residues in the CDR3.